The T cell receptor beta chain under discussion was sequenced for a study of blood T cell repertoires in COVID-19. V shed 3 bases and J 6 bases; nucleotides not matched to a gene: 5. Germline V gene data show CDR1 as ENHRY and CDR2 as SYGVKD. CDR3 length: 15 amino acids. Repertoires were generated with immunoSEQ multiplex PCR, while TCRdb's copy carries only in-frame clones and drops some. Of 250,000 to 300,000 clones listed, approximately 87% are singletons. This clone was counted once. This TCR was recovered from a woman in her twenties or thirties with COVID-19, enrolled during active disease. This chain connects TRBV10-3 to TRBJ2-1; the match to TRBD2 covers 10 bases. The sample comprised peripheral blood. The CDR3 DNA sequence: TGTGCCATCAGTGACCCTAGCGGGGGATTCAATGAGCAGTTCTTC. It translates to CAISDPSGGFNEQFF.